This T cell receptor beta chain was observed in a study of shared clonotypes between healthy human individuals. Study results and limitations: Tissues were not sampled, only blood, and their repertoires likely differ. In contrast to clonotypes shared by all four donors, non-shared clonotypes had lower generation probabilities.

Comment on this clone: Antigen: not known.

Those who donated, Caucasian adults without exception, all lived in Nashville, Tennessee. Trimming shortened V by 10 bases and J by 1 base, and 13 bases separated the two germline ends. Germline loops: CDR1 MNHNS, CDR2 SASEGT. This CDR3 comprises 13 residues. Deep was the level used in running the assay. Measured with immunoSEQ multiplex PCR; TCRdb has only the in-frame clones, and not every one. The data show some 2,500,000 clones, with 93% seen just once and 0.36% held by the top ten. Sequencing was done on a sample of naive CD4+ T cells from PBMCs. Sample subset: CD45RA+ positively selected. The chain is built from TRBV6-1 and TRBJ2-5; D gene uncertain. The sequence derives from a young man in good health. Some clones in this sample may be carry-over from other donors' samples. The CDR3 DNA sequence: TGTGCCACCCTTCACCCGATCCAAGAGACCCAGTACTTC. This encodes CATLHPIQETQYF.